This T cell receptor beta chain was captured by sequencing in a study of cytomegalovirus exposure and HLA in healthy donors. Notes on the study in general: Later analysis associated a missense DCLRE1C variant with TCR beta V- and J-gene trimming.

To note about this clone: No antigen is known for it.

PCR employed 60 Vbeta and 13 Jbeta primers. In the source study's methods: A later analysis tallied 80 million to 100 million unique TCR beta chains, around 11 million of them shared. TCRdb keeps only in-frame clones here, not all; method: immunoSEQ multiplex PCR. That table is the source of V, J and clone size, and D and trimming were worked out from the DNA. The sample consists of 150,000 or so clones, 82% of them appearing once. V dropped 4 bases and J dropped 7 bases, with 8 bases sitting between them. CDR1 is SGHVS and CDR2 is FQNEAQ in the germline V gene. There are 13 residues in the CDR3. The chain couples TRBV7-8 to TRBJ1-6; D is undetermined. The sample comprised PBMCs. This receptor was identified in a man aged 25-45 years in good health and CMV-seropositive. In DNA, the CDR3 is TGTGCCAGCAGCTCAAGGGAGAATTCACCCCTCCACTTT. This translates into CASSSRENSPLHF.